These T cell receptor beta chains were read from a single sample in a study of response to subunit inactivated influenza vaccine. A single record per CDR3 protein comes from TCRdb applying MiXCR to the RT-PCR reads. The sample contains roughly 520,000 distinct CDR3 sequences, 25% of which appear only once. This specimen was CD4+ T cells sorted from PBMCs, taken about 5 days after vaccination. These receptors all stem from a man between 45 and 60 years old who received an inactivated influenza vaccine. The conserved cysteine and the conserved F or W are not part of the CDR3 here. The order of the fields is V gene, J gene, CDR3 protein.

>TRBV7-2|TRBJ2-2
ASSPSRVRGAGELF
>TRBV29-1|TRBJ2-3
SVRRTGGDTQY
>TRBV6-5|TRBJ2-7
ASSYEGGRAEQY
>TRBV6-2/TRBV6-3|TRBJ2-7
ASSNQGYEQY
>TRBV5-1|TRBJ1-4
ASSLEQGAGEKLF
>TRBV20-1|TRBJ2-2
SASRDSLNTGELF
>TRBV5-1|TRBJ2-3
ASSPGGQGADTQY
>TRBV10-3|TRBJ1-2
AISETEGTYGYT
>TRBV28|TRBJ1-6
ASSSGQGYSPLH
>TRBV7-9|TRBJ1-2
ASSQEGGQIPYGYT
>TRBV5-6|TRBJ1-1
ASSFWAFRGNTEAF
>TRBV29-1|TRBJ2-1
SVGLAGVRSYNEQF
>TRBV24-1|TRBJ2-3
ATSATDRGGDTQY
>TRBV27|TRBJ1-6
ASSLPSPLH
>TRBV20-1|TRBJ1-1
SAAGTGGFFRMNTEAF
>TRBV11-2|TRBJ2-7
ASSLDPGLAGVEQY
>TRBV7-9|TRBJ2-5
ASSLMGQGGETQY
>TRBV29-1|TRBJ1-1
SVSPRVRNTEAF
>TRBV7-8|TRBJ2-1
ASSLAGLVQF
>TRBV4-2|TRBJ2-3
ASSQDGGDTQY
>TRBV5-8|TRBJ2-5
ASSLALVLGETQY
>TRBV7-2|TRBJ2-4
ASSLGALGRIQY
>TRBV4-1|TRBJ2-1
ASSQDQKAGEQF
>TRBV20-1|TRBJ2-1
SASPGTDYNEQF
>TRBV5-1|TRBJ2-1
ASSFAVSSYNEQF
>TRBV12-3/TRBV12-4|TRBJ2-5
ASRRAGGQRETQY
>TRBV10-3|TRBJ2-5
AIKPGGTQETQY
>TRBV5-1|TRBJ1-6
ASSLAAGTNSPLH
>TRBV11-2|TRBJ2-7
ASSQGQGGSYGEQY
>TRBV30|TRBJ2-1
ACNGGYNEQF
>TRBV12-3/TRBV12-4|TRBJ2-3
ASSPGVNRGDTQY
>TRBV2|TRBJ2-1
ASRPGLVGGEQF
>TRBV28|TRBJ1-5
ASSFIGRGHQPQH
>TRBV10-1|TRBJ1-4
ASSESRTGDEKLF
>TRBV5-1|TRBJ2-3
ASTGGGGLSDTQY
>TRBV29-1|TRBJ1-1
SVERVVNTEAF
>TRBV9|TRBJ2-7
ASSTGSGSSYEQY
>TRBV7-6|TRBJ2-7
ASSQVRGTFYEQY
>TRBV20-1|TRBJ2-2
SARDITGDNTGELF
>TRBV10-3|TRBJ1-1
AISERTVNTEAF
>TRBV9|TRBJ2-3
ASSTRGVPTDTQY
>TRBV5-1|TRBJ2-7
ASSLGLRGGYEQY
>TRBV21-1|TRBJ2-7
ASSTAGTEAYEQY
>TRBV7-9|TRBJ1-5
ASSSDRQPQH
>TRBV11-2|TRBJ2-1
ASSLAGQAYEQF
>TRBV6-1|TRBJ1-1
ASLPQGAVNTEAF
>TRBV5-1|TRBJ2-2
ASTNQGTGELF
>TRBV20-1|TRBJ2-7
SAENSGTPRSEQY
>TRBV11-2|TRBJ2-1
ASSWGQTSYNEQF